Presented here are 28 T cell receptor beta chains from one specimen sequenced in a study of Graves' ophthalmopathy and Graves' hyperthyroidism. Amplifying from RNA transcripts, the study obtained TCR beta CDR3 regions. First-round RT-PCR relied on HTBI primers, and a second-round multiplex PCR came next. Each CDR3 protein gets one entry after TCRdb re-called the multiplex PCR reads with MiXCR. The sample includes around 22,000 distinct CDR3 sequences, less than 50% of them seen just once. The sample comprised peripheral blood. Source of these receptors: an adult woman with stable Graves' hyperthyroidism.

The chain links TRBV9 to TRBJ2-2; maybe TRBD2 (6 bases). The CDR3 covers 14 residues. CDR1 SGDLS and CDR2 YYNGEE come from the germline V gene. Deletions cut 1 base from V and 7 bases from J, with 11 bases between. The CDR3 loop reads CASSVRAGRGELFF. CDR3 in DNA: TGTGCCAGCAGCGTAAGGGCGGGGCGCGGGGAGCTGTTTTTT.

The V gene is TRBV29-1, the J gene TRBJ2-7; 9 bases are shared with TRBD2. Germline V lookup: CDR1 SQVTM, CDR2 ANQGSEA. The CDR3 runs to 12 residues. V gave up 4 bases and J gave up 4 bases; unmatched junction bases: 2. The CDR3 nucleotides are TGCAGCGTTGTTAGCGGGAGTTACGAGCAGTACTTC. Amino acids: CSVVSGSYEQYF.

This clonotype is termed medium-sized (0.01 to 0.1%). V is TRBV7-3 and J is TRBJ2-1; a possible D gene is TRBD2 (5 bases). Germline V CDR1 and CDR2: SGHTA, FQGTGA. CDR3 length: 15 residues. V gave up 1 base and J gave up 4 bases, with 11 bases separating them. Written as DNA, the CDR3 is TGTGCCAGCAGCTTAATAGCGTCGGAATACAATGAGCAGTTCTTC. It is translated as CASSLIASEYNEQFF.

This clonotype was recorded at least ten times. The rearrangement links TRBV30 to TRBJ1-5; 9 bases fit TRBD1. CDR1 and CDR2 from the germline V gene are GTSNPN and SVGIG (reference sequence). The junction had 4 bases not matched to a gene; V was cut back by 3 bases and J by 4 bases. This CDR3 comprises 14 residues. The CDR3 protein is CAWRQGAGNQPQHF. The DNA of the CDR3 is TGTGCCTGGAGACAGGGGGCTGGTAATCAGCCCCAGCATTTT.

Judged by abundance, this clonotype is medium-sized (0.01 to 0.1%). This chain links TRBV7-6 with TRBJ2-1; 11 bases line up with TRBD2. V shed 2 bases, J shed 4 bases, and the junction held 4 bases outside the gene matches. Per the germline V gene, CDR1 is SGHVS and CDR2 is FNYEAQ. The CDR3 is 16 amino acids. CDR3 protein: CASSLSGLAVYNEQFF. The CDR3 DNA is TGTGCCAGCAGCTTATCGGGACTAGCGGTTTACAATGAGCAGTTCTTC.

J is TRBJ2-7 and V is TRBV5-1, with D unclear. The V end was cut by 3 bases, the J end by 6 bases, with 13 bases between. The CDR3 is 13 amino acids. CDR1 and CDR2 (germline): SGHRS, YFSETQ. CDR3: CASSSSPPGEQYF. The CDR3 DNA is TGCGCCAGCAGCTCCTCCCCCCCGGGCGAGCAGTACTTC.

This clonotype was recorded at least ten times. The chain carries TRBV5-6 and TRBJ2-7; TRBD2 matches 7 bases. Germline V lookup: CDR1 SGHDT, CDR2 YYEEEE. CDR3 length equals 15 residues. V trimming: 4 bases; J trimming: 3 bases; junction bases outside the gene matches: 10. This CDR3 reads CASSLREGLFYEQYF. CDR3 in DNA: TGTGCCAGCAGCCTGAGGGAGGGCCTTTTCTACGAGCAGTACTTC.

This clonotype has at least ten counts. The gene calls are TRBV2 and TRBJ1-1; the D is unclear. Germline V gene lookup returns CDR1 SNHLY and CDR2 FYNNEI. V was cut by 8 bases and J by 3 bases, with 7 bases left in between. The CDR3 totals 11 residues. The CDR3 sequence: CASAGYTEAFF. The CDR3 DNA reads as TGTGCCAGCGCCGGTTACACTGAAGCTTTCTTT.

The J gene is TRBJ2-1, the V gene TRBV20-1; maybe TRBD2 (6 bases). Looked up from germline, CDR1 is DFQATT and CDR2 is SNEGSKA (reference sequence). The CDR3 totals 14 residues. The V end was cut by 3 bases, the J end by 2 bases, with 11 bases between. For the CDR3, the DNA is TGCAGTGCTAGTGGGGGGAGGACCTACAATGAGCAGTTCTTC. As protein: CSASGGRTYNEQFF.

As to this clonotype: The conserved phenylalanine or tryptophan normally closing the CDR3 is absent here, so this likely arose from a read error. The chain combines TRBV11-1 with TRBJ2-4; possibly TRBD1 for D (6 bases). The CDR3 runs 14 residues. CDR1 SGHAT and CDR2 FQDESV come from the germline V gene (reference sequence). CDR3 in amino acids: CASRLVFQGNIQYL. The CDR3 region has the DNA TGTGCCAGCCGCTTAGTGTTTCAGGGGAACATTCAGTACCTC.

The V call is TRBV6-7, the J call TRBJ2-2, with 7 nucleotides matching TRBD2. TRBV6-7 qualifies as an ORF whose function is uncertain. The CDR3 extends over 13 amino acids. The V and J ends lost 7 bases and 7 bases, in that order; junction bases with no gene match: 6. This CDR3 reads CASMAGRGGELFF. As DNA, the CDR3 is TGTGCCAGCATGGCAGGGAGGGGCGGGGAGCTGTTTTTT.

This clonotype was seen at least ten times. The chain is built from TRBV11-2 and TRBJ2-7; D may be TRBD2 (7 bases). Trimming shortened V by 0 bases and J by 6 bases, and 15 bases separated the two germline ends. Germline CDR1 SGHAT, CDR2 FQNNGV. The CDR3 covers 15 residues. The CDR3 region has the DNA TGTGCCAGCAGCTTAGATACGTCACGGGGGGCCGAGCAGTACTTC. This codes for CASSLDTSRGAEQYF.

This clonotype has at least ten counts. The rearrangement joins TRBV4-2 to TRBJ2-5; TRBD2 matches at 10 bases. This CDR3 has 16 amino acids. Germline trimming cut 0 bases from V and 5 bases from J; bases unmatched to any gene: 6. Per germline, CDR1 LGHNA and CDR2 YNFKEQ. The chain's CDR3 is CASSQDQAGGLETQYF. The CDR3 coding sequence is TGTGCCAGCAGCCAAGATCAAGCGGGAGGGCTGGAGACCCAGTACTTC.

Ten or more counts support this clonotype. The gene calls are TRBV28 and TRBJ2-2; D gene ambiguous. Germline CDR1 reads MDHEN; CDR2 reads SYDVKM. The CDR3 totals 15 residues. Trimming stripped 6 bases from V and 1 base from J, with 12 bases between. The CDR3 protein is CASRDAVRNTGELFF. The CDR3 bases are TGTGCCAGCAGAGACGCGGTTAGGAACACCGGGGAGCTGTTTTTT.

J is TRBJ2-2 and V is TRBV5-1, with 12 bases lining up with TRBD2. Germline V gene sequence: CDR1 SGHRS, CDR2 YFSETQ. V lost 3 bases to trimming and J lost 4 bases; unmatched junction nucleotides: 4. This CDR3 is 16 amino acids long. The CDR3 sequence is CASSWTSGTSTGELFF. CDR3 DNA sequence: TGCGCCAGCAGCTGGACTAGCGGGACTAGCACCGGGGAGCTGTTTTTT.

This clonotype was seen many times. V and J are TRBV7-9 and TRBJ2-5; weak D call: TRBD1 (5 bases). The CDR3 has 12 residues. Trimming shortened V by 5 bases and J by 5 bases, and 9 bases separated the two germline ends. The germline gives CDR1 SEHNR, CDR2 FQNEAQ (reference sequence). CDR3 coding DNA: TGTGCCAGCAGCCAGGGTCCCGAGACCCAGTACTTC. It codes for CASSQGPETQYF.

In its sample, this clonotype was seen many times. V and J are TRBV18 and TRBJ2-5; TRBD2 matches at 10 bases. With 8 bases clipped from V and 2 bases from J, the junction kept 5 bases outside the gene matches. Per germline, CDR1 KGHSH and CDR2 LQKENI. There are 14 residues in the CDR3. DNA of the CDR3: TGTGCCAGCGACGGACTAGCGGCGCAAGAGACCCAGTACTTC. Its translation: CASDGLAAQETQYF.

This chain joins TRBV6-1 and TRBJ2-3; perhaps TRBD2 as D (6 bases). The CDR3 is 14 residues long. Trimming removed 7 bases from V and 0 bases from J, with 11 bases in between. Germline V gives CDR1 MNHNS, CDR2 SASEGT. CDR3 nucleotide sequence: TGTGCCAGCATACGCGGGACTAGCACAGATACGCAGTATTTT. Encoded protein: CASIRGTSTDTQYF.

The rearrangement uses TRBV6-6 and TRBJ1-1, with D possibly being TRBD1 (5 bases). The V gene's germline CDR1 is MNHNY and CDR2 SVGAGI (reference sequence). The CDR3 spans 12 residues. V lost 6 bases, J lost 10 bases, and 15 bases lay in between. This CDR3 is CASRAGTEGAFF. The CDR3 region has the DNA TGTGCCAGCAGAGCCGGGACGGAAGGAGCTTTCTTT.

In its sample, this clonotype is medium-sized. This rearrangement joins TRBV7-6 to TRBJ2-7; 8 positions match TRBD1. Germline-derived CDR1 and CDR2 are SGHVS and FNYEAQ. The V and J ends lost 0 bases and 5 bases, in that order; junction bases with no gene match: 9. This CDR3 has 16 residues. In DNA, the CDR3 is TGTGCCAGCAGCTTAGCGTGGGTGCAGGGGGCCCACGAGCAGTACTTC. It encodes CASSLAWVQGAHEQYF.

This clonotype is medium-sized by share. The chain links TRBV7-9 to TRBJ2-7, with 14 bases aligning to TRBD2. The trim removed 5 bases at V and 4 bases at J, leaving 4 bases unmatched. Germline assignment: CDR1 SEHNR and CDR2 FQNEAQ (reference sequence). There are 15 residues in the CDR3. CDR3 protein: CASSAGTSGSYEQYF. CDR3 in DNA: TGTGCCAGCAGCGCAGGGACTAGCGGGAGTTACGAGCAGTACTTC.

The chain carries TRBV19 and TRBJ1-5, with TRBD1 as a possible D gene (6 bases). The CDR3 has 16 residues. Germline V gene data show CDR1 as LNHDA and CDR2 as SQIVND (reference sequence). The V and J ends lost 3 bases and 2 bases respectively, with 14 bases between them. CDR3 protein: CASSIGLKGGNQPQHF. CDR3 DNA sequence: TGTGCCAGTAGTATTGGGCTTAAGGGGGGCAATCAGCCCCAGCATTTT.

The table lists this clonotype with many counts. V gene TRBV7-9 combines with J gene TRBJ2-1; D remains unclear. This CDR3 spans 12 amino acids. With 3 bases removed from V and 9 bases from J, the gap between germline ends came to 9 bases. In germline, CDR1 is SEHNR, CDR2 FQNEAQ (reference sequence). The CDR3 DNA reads TGTGCCAGCAGCTTTAGAGGACCTGAGCAGTTCTTC. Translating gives CASSFRGPEQFF.

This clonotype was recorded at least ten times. The CDR3 protein is CASLTVTPGELFF. The CDR3 DNA follows: TGTGCCAGCCTCACAGTTACCCCCGGGGAGCTGTTTTTT. The chain combines TRBV2 with TRBJ2-2; D not resolved. Germline values: CDR1 SNHLY, CDR2 FYNNEI. Trimming cost V 8 bases and J 6 bases, with 13 bases left between them. CDR3 length: 13 residues.

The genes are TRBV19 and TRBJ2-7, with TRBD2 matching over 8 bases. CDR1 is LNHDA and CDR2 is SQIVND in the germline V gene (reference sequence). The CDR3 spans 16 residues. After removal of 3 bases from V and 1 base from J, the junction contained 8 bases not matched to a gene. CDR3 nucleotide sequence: TGTGCCAGTAGTATGCGCAGCGGGAGCCCTTCCTACGAGCAGTACTTC. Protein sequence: CASSMRSGSPSYEQYF.

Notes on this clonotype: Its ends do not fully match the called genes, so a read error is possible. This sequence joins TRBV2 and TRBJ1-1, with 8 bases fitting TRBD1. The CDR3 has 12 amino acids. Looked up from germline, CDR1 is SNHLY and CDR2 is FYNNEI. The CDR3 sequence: CASSERDRRFLF. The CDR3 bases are TGTGCCAGCAGTGAGAGGGACAGGCGTTTTCTCTTT.

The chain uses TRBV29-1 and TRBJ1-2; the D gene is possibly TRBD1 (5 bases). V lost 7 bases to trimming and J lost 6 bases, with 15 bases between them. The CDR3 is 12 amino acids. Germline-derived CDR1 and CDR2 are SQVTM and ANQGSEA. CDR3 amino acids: CSATGTVDGYTF. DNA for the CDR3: TGCAGCGCCACCGGGACTGTGGATGGCTACACCTTC.

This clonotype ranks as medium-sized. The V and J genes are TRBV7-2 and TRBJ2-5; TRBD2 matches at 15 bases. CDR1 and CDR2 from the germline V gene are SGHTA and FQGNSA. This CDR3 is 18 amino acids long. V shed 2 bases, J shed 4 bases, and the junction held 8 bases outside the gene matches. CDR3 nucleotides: TGTGCCAGCAGCTTAAGACGGACTAGCGGGAGGGGGAGAGAGACCCAGTACTTC. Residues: CASSLRRTSGRGRETQYF.